This T cell receptor beta chain was retrieved from a study of cytomegalovirus exposure and HLA in healthy donors (dated by TCRdb to 2016 to 2017). Study-level background: The 650 to 750 repertoires of the first cohort and the approximately 130 validation repertoires were produced on the same platform, according to a later analysis. In addition to the first cohort of around 670 subjects, a separate validation cohort of approximately 130 different subjects was used. The study aimed to test whether cataloging public T cell receptors could reveal signatures of past pathogen exposure. To predict cytomegalovirus infection status, the study combined high-throughput TCR immunosequencing, statistical association of individual TCRs with disease status, and machine learning.

Overall results and qualifications from the work: Subsequent analysis determined that TCRs grouped into clusters in the first cohort also showed a tendency toward co-occurrence across the 130 or so validation repertoires, and roughly 95% of cluster scores exceeded 0. Most TCR sequences were observed very rarely across donors, whereas some public TCRs were present in many individuals. The classifier was reported to diagnose cytomegalovirus status with high specificity and sensitivity in both the original and validation cohorts. A few of the identified cytomegalovirus-associated TCR beta chains were confirmed in vitro to be specific for cytomegalovirus antigens. The validation cohort had no HLA typing available for a later analysis, so co-occurrence within that cohort was assessed over all 120 or so repertoires. In the study, approximately 160 TCR beta chains were listed as associated with cytomegalovirus. According to the authors, the approach could potentially be generalized to other disease states and immunological phenotypes.

Libraries came from the immunoSEQ multiplex PCR assay. The paper's processing steps were these. A statistical classification framework was built for diagnosing cytomegalovirus status from the catalog of TCR beta chain sequences. What TCRdb holds here is the immuneACCESS table cut down to in-frame rearrangements. Part of the clones is not present; checked against another copy, under half of the missing clones reflect an unresolved V gene, and the others are unexplained. V, J and clone size derive from that table, while D and trimming were established from the DNA sequence. The sample records a few hundred thousand clones, about 90% of which are singletons. About 11% of the sample is taken by the ten largest. Regarding this clone: Its antigen is unknown. Qualities for individual bases were not recorded, and no much larger clone is one base off.

The germline V gene yields SNHLY for CDR1 and FYNNEI for CDR2. V is cut by 0 bases and J by 6 bases, and the space between the germline ends is 12 bases. The CDR3 holds 14 amino acids from the cysteine to the phenylalanine. Just CDR3 DNA is preserved here, 42 bases in frame from base 1. The donors belonged to the validation cohort of over a hundred subjects, which was separate from the approximately 700-subject first cohort. The sequenced sample was PBMCs. The rearranged segments are TRBV2 and TRBJ2-7, and the D gene may be TRBD1, 6 bases matching. The source is a man aged 18 to 30 in good health and CMV-seropositive. The CDR3 region reads CASSEAGRGSEQYF. The DNA sequence follows: TGTGCCAGCAGTGAAGCGGGCAGGGGAAGCGAGCAGTACTTC.